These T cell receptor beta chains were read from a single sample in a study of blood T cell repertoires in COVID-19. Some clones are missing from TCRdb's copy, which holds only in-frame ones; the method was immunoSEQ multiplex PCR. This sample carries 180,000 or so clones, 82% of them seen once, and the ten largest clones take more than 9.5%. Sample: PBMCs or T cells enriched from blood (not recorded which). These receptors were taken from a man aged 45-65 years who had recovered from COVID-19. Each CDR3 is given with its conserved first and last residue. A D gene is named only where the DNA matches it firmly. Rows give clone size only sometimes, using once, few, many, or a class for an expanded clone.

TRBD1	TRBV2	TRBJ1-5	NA	CASSRDRPSNQPQHF	TGTGCCAGCAGCCGGGACAGACCTAGCAATCAGCCCCAGCATTTT
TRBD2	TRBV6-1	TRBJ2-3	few	CASSANWGSGGVTDTQYF	TGTGCCAGCAGTGCCAACTGGGGAAGCGGGGGAGTCACAGATACGCAGTATTTT
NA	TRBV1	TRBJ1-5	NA	CTSSQDNRAVQPQHF	TGCACCAGCAGCCAGGACAACAGGGCAGTTCAGCCCCAGCATTTT
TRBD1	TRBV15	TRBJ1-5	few	CATSRGSTGDNQPQHF	TGTGCCACCAGCAGAGGTTCGACAGGGGACAATCAGCCCCAGCATTTT
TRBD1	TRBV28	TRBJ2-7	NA	CASTSTGTGPYEQYF	TGTGCCAGCACTAGCACCGGGACAGGACCCTACGAGCAGTACTTC
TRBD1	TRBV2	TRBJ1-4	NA	CASRVTGNEKLFF	TGTGCCAGCAGGGTGACAGGGAATGAAAAACTGTTTTTT
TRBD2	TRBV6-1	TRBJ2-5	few	CASSELTSGGYYF	TGTGCCAGCAGTGAACTTACTAGCGGGGGGTACTACTTC
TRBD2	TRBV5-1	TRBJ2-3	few	CASSPRLAGGTSTDTQYF	TGCGCCAGCAGCCCCAGACTAGCGGGGGGGACTAGCACAGATACGCAGTATTTT
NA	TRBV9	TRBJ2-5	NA	CASSPTGYPSETQYF	TGTGCCAGCAGCCCGACAGGCTATCCCTCGGAGACCCAGTACTTC
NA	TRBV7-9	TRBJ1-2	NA	CASSPEPLSGYTF	TGTGCCAGCAGCCCTGAACCCCTATCTGGCTACACCTTC
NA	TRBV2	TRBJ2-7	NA	CASDLYSGSSYEQYF	TGTGCCAGCGACCTCTACAGCGGTTCCTCCTACGAGCAGTACTTC
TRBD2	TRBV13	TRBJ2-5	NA	CASSPAGLARETQYF	TGTGCCAGCAGCCCCGCGGGACTAGCAAGGGAGACCCAGTACTTC
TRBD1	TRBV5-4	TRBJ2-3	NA	CASSLSDRGFDTQYF	TGTGCCAGCAGCTTGTCGGACAGGGGCTTTGATACGCAGTATTTT
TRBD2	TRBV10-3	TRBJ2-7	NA	CAISVLGGEQYF	TGTGCCATCAGTGTTTTGGGGGGGGAGCAGTACTTC
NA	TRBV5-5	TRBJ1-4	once	CASSVQGEKLFF	TGTGCCAGCAGCGTACAGGGTGAAAAACTGTTTTTT
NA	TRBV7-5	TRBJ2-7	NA	CARSLGGGCEVAYEQYF	TGTGCCAGAAGCTTAGGTGGGGGGTGCGAGGTTGCCTACGAGCAGTACTTC
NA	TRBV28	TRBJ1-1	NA	CASSLVRGFTEAFF	TGTGCCAGCAGTTTGGTAAGGGGGTTCACTGAAGCTTTCTTT
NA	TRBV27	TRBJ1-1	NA	CASSYAGTPNTEAFF	TGTGCCAGCAGCTATGCCGGGACACCAAACACTGAAGCTTTCTTT
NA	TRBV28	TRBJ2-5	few	CASSGQPMETQYF	TGTGCCAGCAGCGGACAACCGATGGAGACCCAGTACTTC
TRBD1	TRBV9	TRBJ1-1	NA	CASSDTGGTEAFF	TGTGCCAGCAGCGACACAGGGGGGACTGAAGCTTTCTTT
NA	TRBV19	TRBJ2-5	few	CASSSGGSGTQYF	TGTGCCAGTAGCAGCGGAGGTTCCGGGACCCAGTACTTC
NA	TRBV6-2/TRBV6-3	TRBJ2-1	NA	CASSTLRFIDEQFF	TGTGCCAGCAGTACCCTGAGATTTATTGATGAGCAGTTCTTC
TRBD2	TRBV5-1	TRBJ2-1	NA	CASSLGPSGGAGEQFF	TGCGCCAGCAGCTTGGGTCCCAGCGGGGGGGCCGGGGAGCAGTTCTTC
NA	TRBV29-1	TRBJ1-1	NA	CSVVRGLNTEAFF	TGCAGCGTTGTGAGAGGACTAAACACTGAAGCTTTCTTT
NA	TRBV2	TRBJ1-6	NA	CAAQGPHSSPLHF	TGTGCCGCTCAGGGCCCCCACTCCTCACCCCTCCACTTT
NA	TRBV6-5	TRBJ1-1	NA	CASSYSEAVEAFF	TGTGCCAGCAGTTACTCAGAGGCCGTTGAAGCTTTCTTT
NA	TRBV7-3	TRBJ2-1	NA	CASSTGQEQFF	TGTGCCAGCAGCACCGGACAGGAGCAGTTCTTC
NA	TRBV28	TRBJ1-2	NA	CASRRDRNYGYTF	TGTGCCAGCAGGCGAGACAGGAACTATGGCTACACCTTC
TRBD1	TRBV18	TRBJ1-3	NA	CASSPDQGAAGNTIYF	TGTGCCAGCTCACCCGATCAGGGGGCTGCTGGAAACACCATATATTTT